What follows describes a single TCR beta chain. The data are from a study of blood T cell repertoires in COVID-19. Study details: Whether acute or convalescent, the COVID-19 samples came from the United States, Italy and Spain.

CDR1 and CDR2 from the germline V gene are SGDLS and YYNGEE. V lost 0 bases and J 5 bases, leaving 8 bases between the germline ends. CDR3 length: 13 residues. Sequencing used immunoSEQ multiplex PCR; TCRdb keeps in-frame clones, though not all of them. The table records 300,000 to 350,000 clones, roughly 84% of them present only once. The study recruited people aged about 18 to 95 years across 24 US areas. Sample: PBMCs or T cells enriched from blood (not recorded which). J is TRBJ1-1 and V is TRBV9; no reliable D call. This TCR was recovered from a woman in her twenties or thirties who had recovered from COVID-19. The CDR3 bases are TGTGCCAGCAGCGTAGAAAGGAGTACTGAAGCTTTCTTT. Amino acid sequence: CASSVERSTEAFF.